This passage covers 26 T cell receptor beta chains from one sample sequenced in a study of cytotoxic CD8 clonotypes in ibrutinib-treated CLL. This table comes from immunoSEQ multiplex PCR, and its TCRdb copy is limited to in-frame clones, with some not included. The sample consists of around 92,000 clones, 70% to 80% of them appearing once. The sequences come from PBMCs, collected after 24 months of ibrutinib treatment. These receptors came from a human donor with chronic lymphocytic leukemia.

The genes are TRBV19 and TRBJ1-4, with D possibly being TRBD1 (5 bases). V was cut by 3 bases and J by 8 bases, with 13 bases left in between. This CDR3 is 14 amino acids long. Germline V CDR1 and CDR2: LNHDA, SQIVND (reference sequence). CDR3 sequence reads: CASSMAGEGEKLFF. The CDR3 DNA sequence: TGTGCCAGTAGTATGGCCGGGGAGGGGGAAAAACTGTTTTTT.

This clone was observed once. The chain joins TRBV5-1 to TRBJ2-3; 7 bases map to TRBD1. The V and J ends lost 4 bases and 4 bases, in that order; junction bases with no gene match: 3. The CDR3 contains 13 residues. CDR1 is SGHRS and CDR2 is YFSETQ in the germline V gene. The CDR3 loop reads CASSRDSPDTQYF. CDR3 in DNA: TGCGCCAGCAGCAGGGACAGTCCAGATACGCAGTATTTT.

The V and J genes are TRBV18 and TRBJ1-5; TRBD1 aligns across 12 bases. The CDR3 has 17 residues. The V gene's germline CDR1 is KGHSH and CDR2 LQKENI. The ends lost 5 bases at V and 6 bases at J; junction bases unmatched: 11. The CDR3 here is CASSIRDRGRGSQPQHF. CDR3 nucleotide sequence: TGTGCCAGCTCAATCCGGGACAGGGGGCGAGGGAGTCAGCCCCAGCATTTT.

This clone has just a few counts. This sequence joins TRBV7-8 and TRBJ2-1, with 12 bases aligning to TRBD1. Looked up from germline, CDR1 is SGHVS and CDR2 is FQNEAQ. The CDR3 is 21 amino acids. Trimming at V came to 5 bases and at J to 0 bases, leaving 17 bases not matched to a gene. Written as DNA, the CDR3 is TGTGCCAGCAGCATACAGGGGACAGGGGGCGCGTCCGTTAGCTCCTACAATGAGCAGTTCTTC. It codes for CASSIQGTGGASVSSYNEQFF.

This clone was seen a few times. The rearrangement links TRBV28 to TRBJ1-6; 9 bases are shared with TRBD1. V shed 4 bases, J shed 7 bases, and the junction held 5 bases outside the gene matches. This CDR3 spans 15 amino acids. Looked up from germline, CDR1 is MDHEN and CDR2 is SYDVKM. The CDR3 sequence is CASSSGTGYNSPLHF. Here the CDR3 DNA reads TGTGCCAGCAGTTCCGGGACAGGGTACAATTCACCCCTCCACTTT.

The CDR3 loop reads CASSSFRLAGGQDIHEQFF. The CDR3 region has the DNA TGTGCCAGCAGCAGCTTTAGACTAGCGGGAGGGCAAGATATCCATGAGCAGTTCTTC. The chain is built from TRBV7-2 and TRBJ2-1; 14 nucleotides match TRBD2. Germline V gives CDR1 SGHTA, CDR2 FQGNSA. After removal of 5 bases from V and 8 bases from J, the junction contained 17 bases not matched to a gene. There are 19 residues in the CDR3.

The chain uses TRBV18 and TRBJ2-5; 8 nucleotides align to TRBD2. V trimming: 2 bases; J trimming: 5 bases; junction bases outside the gene matches: 7. The CDR3 spans 15 residues. Germline V lookup: CDR1 KGHSH, CDR2 LQKENI. CDR3 loop: CASSPRNGGGETQYF. In DNA form, the CDR3 reads TGTGCCAGCTCACCAAGAAACGGGGGGGGCGAGACCCAGTACTTC.

This clone has just a few counts. The chain links TRBV2 to TRBJ1-4; D uncertain. This CDR3 is built from 13 residues. The V gene lost 7 bases and the J gene lost 5 bases, with 11 bases spanning the gap. CDR1 and CDR2 (germline): SNHLY, FYNNEI. CDR3 sequence: CASKAYSNEKLFF. The CDR3, as DNA: TGTGCCAGCAAGGCGTACTCAAATGAAAAACTGTTTTTT.

The chain links TRBV5-4 to TRBJ1-2; the D gene is possibly TRBD1 (5 bases). V lost 4 bases and J lost 2, with 15 bases in between. The CDR3 has 15 amino acids. Germline CDR1 and CDR2: SGHNT and YYREEE (reference sequence). CDR3 sequence (DNA): TGTGCCAGCAGCCTGGTAGGGGCCCAAAACTATGGCTACACCTTC. This encodes CASSLVGAQNYGYTF.

This clone has a single count. The V gene is TRBV29-1, the J gene TRBJ2-2; D is unresolved. Per germline, CDR1 SQVTM and CDR2 ANQGSEA. Trimming removed 4 bases at V and 1 base at J, with 7 bases between. The CDR3 is made up of 13 amino acids. As DNA, the CDR3 is TGCAGCGTTGTTTGGGGGAACACCGGGGAGCTGTTTTTT. Encoded protein: CSVVWGNTGELFF.

The chain joins TRBV5-1 to TRBJ2-7, with 9 bases aligning to TRBD2. The CDR3 contains 14 residues. Per germline, CDR1 SGHRS and CDR2 YFSETQ. Trimming cost V 4 bases and J 5 bases; bases outside gene matches: 7. This CDR3 is CASSPGTSLDEQYF. In nucleotides, the CDR3 is TGCGCCAGCAGCCCAGGGACTAGCCTAGACGAGCAGTACTTC.

The chain recombines TRBV7-2 with TRBJ2-1, with D unresolved. With 5 bases removed from V and 1 base from J, the gap between germline ends came to 9 bases. Germline lookup yields CDR1 SGHTA and CDR2 FQGNSA. This CDR3 has 14 residues. Here the CDR3 DNA reads TGTGCCAGCAGCCCTGAGACATCCTACAATGAGCAGTTCTTC. As protein: CASSPETSYNEQFF. Combining the CDR3 with reference TRBV7-2 and TRBJ2-1 gives the whole variable domain GAGVSQSPSNKVTEKGKDVELRCDPISGHTALYWYRQSLGQGLEFLIYFQGNSAPDKSGLPSDRFSAERTGGSVSTLTIQRTQQEDSAVYLCASSPETSYNEQFFGPGTRLTVL.

The chain has TRBV5-4 and TRBJ2-5; TRBD1 matches at 8 bases. Per germline, CDR1 SGHNT and CDR2 YYREEE (reference sequence). This CDR3 has 18 residues. V lost 4 bases to trimming and J lost 2 bases; unmatched junction nucleotides: 16. CDR3 DNA: TGTGCCAGCAGCAGCTTGGACAGGGATGGGGGGAAACAAGAGACCCAGTACTTC. Protein: CASSSLDRDGGKQETQYF.

The sample holds a few counts of this clone. In DNA form, the CDR3 reads TGTGCCATCAGAGGGATCTACGAGCAGTACTTC. This codes for CAIRGIYEQYF. The V call is TRBV10-3, the J call TRBJ2-7, with D hard to call. The V and J ends lost 6 bases and 3 bases respectively, with 6 bases between them. This CDR3 has 11 amino acids. Germline CDR1 is ENHRY and CDR2 is SYGVKD.

The chain couples TRBV14 to TRBJ2-3; 14 bases agree with TRBD2. The CDR3 is 15 amino acids. J lost 11 bases, V lost 5 bases, and 9 bases had no gene match. Germline V lookup: CDR1 SGHDN, CDR2 FVKESK. The CDR3 nucleotides are TGTGCCAGCAGCGGGACGGGACTAGCGGGAGTAAAGCAGTATTTT. It translates to CASSGTGLAGVKQYF.

This chain links TRBV25-1 with TRBJ2-3; D unresolved. The CDR3 consists of 12 residues. Trimming stripped 4 bases from V and 2 bases from J, with 4 bases between. Germline assignment: CDR1 MGHDK and CDR2 SYGVNS. The CDR3 loop reads CASSGPTDTQYF. In DNA, the CDR3 is TGTGCCAGCAGTGGCCCCACAGATACGCAGTATTTT.

V usage is TRBV7-9 and J usage is TRBJ1-1, with D unclear. Germline-derived CDR1 and CDR2 are SEHNR and FQNEAQ (reference sequence). The CDR3 spans 12 residues. Trimming removed 6 bases from V and 5 bases from J, with 10 bases in between. In DNA form, the CDR3 reads TGTGCCAGCAGTCTTTCCAAAACTGAAGCTTTCTTT. Its translation: CASSLSKTEAFF.

The chain combines TRBV28 with TRBJ1-2, with D maybe TRBD1 (6 bases). The germline V gene encodes CDR1 MDHEN and CDR2 SYDVKM. V lost 5 bases, J lost 10 bases, and 8 bases lay in between. The CDR3 is made up of 10 amino acids. CDR3 loop: CASSGQTYTF. The DNA for the CDR3 is TGTGCCAGCAGTGGACAGACCTACACCTTC.

The rearrangement uses TRBV7-2 and TRBJ2-7; 10 bases fit TRBD1. This CDR3 spans 14 amino acids. The V segment lost 6 bases and the J segment 4 bases; nucleotides outside the gene matches: 6. Looked up from germline, CDR1 is SGHTA and CDR2 is FQGNSA. The CDR3: CASRPGQGLYEQYF. The CDR3 DNA follows: TGTGCCAGCAGACCGGGACAGGGGCTATACGAGCAGTACTTC. Based on the CDR3 plus reference TRBV7-2 and TRBJ2-7, the full variable domain is GAGVSQSPSNKVTEKGKDVELRCDPISGHTALYWYRQSLGQGLEFLIYFQGNSAPDKSGLPSDRFSAERTGGSVSTLTIQRTQQEDSAVYLCASRPGQGLYEQYFGPGTRLTVT.

The chain couples TRBV18 to TRBJ2-3; tentative D call: TRBD2 (5 bases). This CDR3 contains 14 residues. Germline-derived CDR1 and CDR2 are KGHSH and LQKENI. Trimming stripped 0 bases from V and 7 bases from J, with 11 bases between. The CDR3 DNA follows: TGTGCCAGCTCACCACCGGGAACTAGAAATACGCAGTATTTT. Its protein is CASSPPGTRNTQYF.

This clone came up once. The DNA for the CDR3 is TGCGCCAGCAGCTTGGCTCAGGGTGGCGCTGAAGCTTTCTTT. Its protein product is CASSLAQGGAEAFF. The chain employs TRBV5-1 and TRBJ1-1; perhaps TRBD1 as D (5 bases). CDR3 length: 14 amino acids. Trimming removed 0 bases from V and 6 bases from J, with 12 bases in between. Germline loops: CDR1 SGHRS, CDR2 YFSETQ.

The CDR3 here is CATSRDQDRGNTIYF. CDR3 DNA sequence: TGTGCCACCAGCAGAGATCAGGACAGAGGAAACACCATATATTTT. The chain uses TRBV15 and TRBJ1-3; TRBD1 is a possible D gene (6 bases). The V gene's germline CDR1 is LNHNV and CDR2 YYDKDF (reference sequence). V lost 0 bases and J 4 bases, leaving 10 bases between the germline ends. This CDR3 is built from 15 residues.

The rearrangement links TRBV6-4 to TRBJ2-2; 8 positions match TRBD1. Germline trimming cut 6 bases from V and 4 bases from J; bases unmatched to any gene: 4. Germline assignment: CDR1 MRHNA and CDR2 SNTAGT. The CDR3 covers 14 residues. CDR3 in DNA: TGTGCCAGCAGCGTGACAGGGGTCACCGGGGAGCTGTTTTTT. It codes for CASSVTGVTGELFF.

The chain carries TRBV11-3 and TRBJ2-3; D is uncertain. V shed 1 base and J shed 1 base, with 9 bases lying between them. CDR3 length: 15 residues. The germline CDR1 and CDR2 sequences are SGHNT and YENEEA. This chain's CDR3 is CASSLGARGTDTQYF. The CDR3 DNA reads TGTGCCAGCAGCTTAGGGGCCCGGGGCACAGATACGCAGTATTTT.

The genes are TRBV30 and TRBJ1-1; tentative D call: TRBD1 (6 bases). Deletions cut 2 bases from V and 4 bases from J, with 8 bases between. The CDR3 covers 12 residues. Germline CDR1 GTSNPN, CDR2 SVGIG (reference sequence). The CDR3 DNA reads TGTGCCTGGAGTAACAGGGTCACTGAAGCTTTCTTT. Translated: CAWSNRVTEAFF.

The CDR3 spells CASSLQGRDTEAFF. In DNA, the CDR3 is TGTGCCAGCAGCTTGCAGGGACGGGACACTGAAGCTTTCTTT. The chain employs TRBV7-2 and TRBJ1-1; D may be TRBD1 (5 bases). In germline, CDR1 is SGHTA, CDR2 FQGNSA. The ends were cut back, 3 bases at V and 3 bases at J, with 11 bases in the middle. The CDR3 extends over 14 amino acids.